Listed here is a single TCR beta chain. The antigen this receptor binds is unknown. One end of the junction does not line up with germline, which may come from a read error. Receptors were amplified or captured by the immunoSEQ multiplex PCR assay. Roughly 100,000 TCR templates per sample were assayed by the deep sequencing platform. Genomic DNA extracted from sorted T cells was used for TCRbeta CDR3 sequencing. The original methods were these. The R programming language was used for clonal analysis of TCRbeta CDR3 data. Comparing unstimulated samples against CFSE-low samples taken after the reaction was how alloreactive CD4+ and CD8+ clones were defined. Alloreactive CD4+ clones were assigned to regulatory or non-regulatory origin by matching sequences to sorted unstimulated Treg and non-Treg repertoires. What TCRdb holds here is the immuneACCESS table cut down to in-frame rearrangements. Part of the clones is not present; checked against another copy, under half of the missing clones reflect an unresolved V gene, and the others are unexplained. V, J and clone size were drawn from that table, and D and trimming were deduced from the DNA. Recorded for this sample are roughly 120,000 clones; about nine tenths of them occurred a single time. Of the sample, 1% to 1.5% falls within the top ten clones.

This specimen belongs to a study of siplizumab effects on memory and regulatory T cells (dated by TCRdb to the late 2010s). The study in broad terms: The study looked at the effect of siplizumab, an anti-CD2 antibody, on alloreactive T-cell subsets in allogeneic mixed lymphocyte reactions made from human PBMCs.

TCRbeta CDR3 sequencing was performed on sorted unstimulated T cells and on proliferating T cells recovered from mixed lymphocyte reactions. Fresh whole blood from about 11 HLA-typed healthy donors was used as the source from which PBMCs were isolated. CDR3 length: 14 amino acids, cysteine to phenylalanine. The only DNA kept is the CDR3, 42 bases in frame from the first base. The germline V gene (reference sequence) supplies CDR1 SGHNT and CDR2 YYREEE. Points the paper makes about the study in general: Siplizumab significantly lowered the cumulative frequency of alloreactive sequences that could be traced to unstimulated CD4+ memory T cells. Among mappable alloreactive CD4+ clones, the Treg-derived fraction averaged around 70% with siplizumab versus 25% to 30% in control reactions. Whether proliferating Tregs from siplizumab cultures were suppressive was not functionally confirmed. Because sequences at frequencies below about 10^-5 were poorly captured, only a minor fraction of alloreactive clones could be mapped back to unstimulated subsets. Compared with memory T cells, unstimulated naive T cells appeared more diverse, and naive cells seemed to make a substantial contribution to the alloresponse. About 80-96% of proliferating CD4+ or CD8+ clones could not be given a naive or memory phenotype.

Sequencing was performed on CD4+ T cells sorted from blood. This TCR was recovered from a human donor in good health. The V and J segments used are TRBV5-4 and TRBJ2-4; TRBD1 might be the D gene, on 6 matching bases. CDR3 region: CASSPDRNKNIRYF. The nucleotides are TGTGCCAGCAGCCCGGACAGAAACAAAAACATTCGGTACTTC.